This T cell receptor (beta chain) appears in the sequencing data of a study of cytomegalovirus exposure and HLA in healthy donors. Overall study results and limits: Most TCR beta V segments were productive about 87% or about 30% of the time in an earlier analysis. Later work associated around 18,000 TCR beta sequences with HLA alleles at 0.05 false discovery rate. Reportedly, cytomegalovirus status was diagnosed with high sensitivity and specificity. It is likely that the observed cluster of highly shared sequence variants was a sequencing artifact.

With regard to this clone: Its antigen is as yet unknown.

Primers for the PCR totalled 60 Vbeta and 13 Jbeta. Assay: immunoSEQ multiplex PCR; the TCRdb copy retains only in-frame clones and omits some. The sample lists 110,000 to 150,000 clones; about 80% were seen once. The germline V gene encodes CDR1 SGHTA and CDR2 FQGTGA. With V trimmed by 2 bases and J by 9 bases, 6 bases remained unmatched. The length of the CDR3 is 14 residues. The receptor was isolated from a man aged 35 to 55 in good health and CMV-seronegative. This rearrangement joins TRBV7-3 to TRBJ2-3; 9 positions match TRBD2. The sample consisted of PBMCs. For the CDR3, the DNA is TGTGCCAGCAGCTTAGGCGGGGGGGCCTCGACGCAGTATTTT. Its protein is CASSLGGGASTQYF.